A single sample gave rise to the 22 T cell receptor beta chains below, sequenced in a study of cytomegalovirus exposure and HLA in healthy donors. Both 60 Vbeta primers and 13 Jbeta primers went into the PCR. Profiling relied on immunoSEQ multiplex PCR, and the TCRdb table lists in-frame clones only, not all of them. The table lists around 120,000 clones, around three quarters of them singletons, with approximately 6.5% in the top ten. Sequenced material: PBMCs. These receptors came from a woman aged 40 to 50 in good health and CMV-seronegative.

This clone was found a few times. The chain has TRBV4-1 and TRBJ2-7; D unclear. Germline V gives CDR1 MGHRA, CDR2 YSYEKL. V lost 1 base to trimming and J lost 4 bases, with 8 bases between them. There are 13 residues in the CDR3. The CDR3 region is CASSQVPLYEQYF. The CDR3, as DNA: TGCGCCAGCAGCCAAGTTCCCCTATACGAGCAGTACTTC.

The chain carries TRBV15 and TRBJ2-7, with D maybe TRBD1 (6 bases). The CDR3 is 15 amino acids. CDR1 is LNHNV and CDR2 is YYDKDF in the germline V gene (reference sequence). The ends were cut back, 4 bases at V and 3 bases at J, with 16 bases in the middle. Written as DNA, the CDR3 is TGTGCCACCAGCACGGGGTCAGGGGTGGTCTACGAGCAGTACTTC. It encodes CATSTGSGVVYEQYF.

The V and J genes are TRBV7-6 and TRBJ2-2; 11 positions match TRBD2. Germline-derived CDR1 and CDR2 are SGHVS and FNYEAQ. V was clipped by 7 bases and J by 7 bases; unmatched bases: 11. The CDR3 covers 16 residues. The CDR3 sequence: CASTQGGLAVFGELFF. The CDR3 DNA is TGTGCCAGCACTCAGGGGGGACTAGCGGTCTTCGGGGAGCTGTTTTTT.

The rearrangement joins TRBV7-9 to TRBJ2-7; perhaps TRBD2 as D (5 bases). This CDR3 has 12 residues. V lost 2 bases to trimming and J lost 6 bases, with 8 bases between them. The germline gives CDR1 SEHNR, CDR2 FQNEAQ (reference sequence). The CDR3 spells CASSLYGVEQYF. In nucleotides, the CDR3 is TGTGCCAGCAGCTTATACGGGGTCGAGCAGTACTTC.

This clone was counted between two and nine times. This chain uses TRBV7-9 with TRBJ2-2, with 8 bases matching TRBD1. Trimming cost V 5 bases and J 4 bases; bases outside gene matches: 6. The CDR3 runs to 15 residues. The germline V gene has CDR1 SEHNR and CDR2 FQNEAQ (reference sequence). The CDR3 loop reads CASSSGQGGTGELFF. The CDR3 DNA is TGTGCCAGCAGCAGCGGACAGGGCGGCACCGGGGAGCTGTTTTTT.

The chain links TRBV18 to TRBJ1-5; tentatively, D is TRBD1 (6 bases). Germline CDR1 is KGHSH and CDR2 is LQKENI. This CDR3 has 16 residues. V lost 4 bases to trimming and J lost 0 bases, with 13 bases between them. Written as DNA, the CDR3 is TGTGCCAGCTCACGACAGGTCTCTCCTAGCAATCAGCCCCAGCATTTT. Encoded protein: CASSRQVSPSNQPQHF.

This rearrangement joins TRBV11-2 to TRBJ2-5; D call uncertain. Germline V CDR1 and CDR2: SGHAT, FQNNGV. Trimming shortened V by 2 bases and J by 2 bases, and 21 bases separated the two germline ends. The CDR3 has 18 residues. The CDR3 sequence is CASSLLKIFGRSQETQYF. In DNA, the CDR3 is TGTGCCAGCAGCTTATTAAAAATTTTTGGGCGTTCTCAAGAGACCCAGTACTTC.

The genes are TRBV5-1 and TRBJ1-1, with D perhaps TRBD1 (5 bases). The CDR3 runs to 16 residues. The germline V and J ends were trimmed by 0 bases and 5 bases, with 17 bases remaining between them. Germline-derived CDR1 and CDR2 are SGHRS and YFSETQ. DNA of the CDR3: TGCGCCAGCAGCTTGGATCTCAAGGGGCTGGGGACTGAAGCTTTCTTT. This codes for CASSLDLKGLGTEAFF.

J is TRBJ2-1 and V is TRBV5-1; tentatively, D is TRBD2 (6 bases). V was cut by 4 bases and J by 8 bases, with 19 bases left in between. Germline CDR1 SGHRS, CDR2 YFSETQ. The CDR3 runs to 15 residues. The CDR3 spells CASSPRRRDGDEQFF. In DNA, the CDR3 is TGCGCCAGCAGCCCCCGAAGGCGGGATGGTGATGAGCAGTTCTTC.

V usage is TRBV9 and J usage is TRBJ1-2, with a possible D match to TRBD1 (5 bases). V was clipped by 1 base and J by 1 base, with 11 bases between them. Per germline, CDR1 SGDLS and CDR2 YYNGEE. The CDR3 has 15 amino acids. The CDR3 is CASSVSGGVNYGYTF. DNA of the CDR3: TGTGCCAGCAGCGTATCGGGGGGGGTTAACTATGGCTACACCTTC.

The chain carries TRBV10-3 and TRBJ1-3, with TRBD1 matching 7 bases. The V segment lost 3 bases and the J segment 3 bases; nucleotides outside the gene matches: 11. This CDR3 comprises 17 residues. Germline CDR1 and CDR2: ENHRY and SYGVKD. CDR3 protein: CAISDDSKGTVGNTIYF. CDR3 nucleotides: TGTGCCATCAGTGATGATTCCAAAGGGACAGTTGGAAACACCATATATTTT.

V usage is TRBV28 and J usage is TRBJ1-6; the match to TRBD1 covers 7 bases. Trimming took 7 bases from V and 5 from J; bases not matched to a gene: 11. Germline CDR1 is MDHEN and CDR2 is SYDVKM. The CDR3 contains 16 residues. The CDR3 loop reads CASTPNGQANNSPLHF. In nucleotides, the CDR3 is TGTGCCAGCACTCCCAATGGACAGGCCAATAATTCACCCCTCCACTTT.

The chain joins TRBV13 to TRBJ1-4, with 9 bases that match TRBD1. The CDR3 sequence is 12 residues long. The ends lost 5 bases at V and 12 bases at J; junction bases unmatched: 4. In germline, CDR1 is PRHDT, CDR2 FYEKMQ (reference sequence). The CDR3 sequence is CASSPGTGQLFF. CDR3 nucleotide sequence: TGTGCCAGCAGCCCCGGGACAGGGCAACTGTTTTTT.

This clone came up once. The chain has TRBV28 and TRBJ2-3, with 7 bases aligning to TRBD2. In germline, CDR1 is MDHEN, CDR2 SYDVKM. The CDR3 has 14 amino acids. J lost 6 bases, V lost 5 bases, and 8 bases had no gene match. CDR3 region: CASSLTSGIDTQYF. CDR3 coding DNA: TGTGCCAGCAGTCTCACGAGCGGGATTGATACGCAGTATTTT. The full variable domain, rest sourced from reference TRBV28 and TRBJ2-3, is DVKVTQSSRYLVKRTGEKVFLECVQDMDHENMFWYRQDPGLGLRLIYFSYDVKMKEKGDIPEGYSVSREKKERFSLILESASTNQTSMYLCASSLTSGIDTQYFGPGTRLTVL.

This clone occurred once. V usage is TRBV5-4 and J usage is TRBJ2-7; 10 nucleotides line up with TRBD2. The germline V gene has CDR1 SGHNT and CDR2 YYREEE (reference sequence). This CDR3 is 12 amino acids long. Trimming took 9 bases from V and 4 from J; bases not matched to a gene: 4. The CDR3 here is CATGTSAYEQYF. The CDR3 DNA sequence: TGTGCCACCGGGACTAGCGCGTACGAGCAGTACTTC. The entire variable domain, with the rest obtained from reference TRBV5-4 and TRBJ2-7, is as follows: ETGVTQSPTHLIKTRGQQVTLRCSSQSGHNTVSWYQQALGQGPQFIFQYYREEENGRGNFPPRFSGLQFPNYSSELNVNALELDDSALYLCATGTSAYEQYFGPGTRLTVT.

This clone is judged medium-sized (0.01 to 0.1%). V usage is TRBV11-3 and J usage is TRBJ2-7, with a weak D call TRBD2 (7 bases). The V gene lost 2 bases and the J gene lost 1 base, with 21 bases spanning the gap. This CDR3 has 18 amino acids. The germline CDR1 and CDR2 sequences are SGHNT and YENEEA. In DNA, the CDR3 is TGTGCCAGCAGCTTATCGCAAGGGGGGAGCGGGGCATCCTACGAGCAGTACTTC. Translating gives CASSLSQGGSGASYEQYF.

This clone was recorded once. The CDR3 loop is CATTWVSGLGTGELFF. The DNA of the CDR3 is TGTGCCACCACGTGGGTCAGCGGGCTGGGCACCGGGGAGCTGTTTTTT. The chain carries TRBV19 and TRBJ2-2; D is perhaps TRBD2 (6 bases). Germline loops: CDR1 LNHDA, CDR2 SQIVND (reference sequence). The V and J ends lost 10 bases and 4 bases respectively, with 22 bases between them. The CDR3 has 16 residues. The complete variable domain, with remaining parts taken from reference TRBV19 and TRBJ2-2, reads DGGITQSPKYLFRKEGQNVTLSCEQNLNHDAMYWYRQDPGQGLRLIYYSQIVNDFQKGDIAEGYSVSREKKESFPLTVTSAQKNPTAFYLCATTWVSGLGTGELFFGEGSRLTVL.

The chain links TRBV6-1 to TRBJ2-5; the D gene is possibly TRBD1 (6 bases). Germline loops: CDR1 MNHNS, CDR2 SASEGT. This CDR3 has 14 residues. The V and J ends lost 9 bases and 1 base respectively, with 15 bases between them. The CDR3 is CASLRQGIQETQYF. The CDR3 DNA is TGTGCCAGTTTGAGGCAGGGGATCCAAGAGACCCAGTACTTC.

This chain uses TRBV7-2 with TRBJ2-7, with unresolved D. CDR3 size: 15 residues. Germline V gene sequence: CDR1 SGHTA, CDR2 FQGNSA. Trimming took 3 bases from V and 3 from J, leaving 15 bases between them. The CDR3 DNA reads as TGTGCCAGCAGCTTTGACAATGGCAACGTCTACGAGCAGTACTTC. Encoded protein: CASSFDNGNVYEQYF.

The chain couples TRBV27 to TRBJ2-7; 7 nucleotides align to TRBD2. Germline CDR1 reads MNHEY; CDR2 reads SMNVEV (reference sequence). The V segment lost 5 bases and the J segment 0 bases; nucleotides outside the gene matches: 1. The length of the CDR3 is 13 residues. DNA for the CDR3: TGTGCCAGCAGTGGGACTACCTCCTACGAGCAGTACTTC. It codes for CASSGTTSYEQYF.

The chain combines TRBV7-3 with TRBJ2-2, with 8 bases aligning to TRBD1. CDR3 size: 15 residues. Germline V gene lookup returns CDR1 SGHTA and CDR2 FQGTGA. Trimming took 4 bases from V and 0 from J; bases not matched to a gene: 1. CDR3 sequence: CASSSGGANTGELFF. Here the CDR3 DNA reads TGTGCCAGCAGCTCAGGGGGCGCGAACACCGGGGAGCTGTTTTTT.

The sample holds a few counts of this clone. In DNA form, the CDR3 reads TGTGCCAGCAGCCTTAGCGGGAGAACCCACGAGCAGTACTTC. Its translation is CASSLSGRTHEQYF. The rearrangement uses TRBV7-9 and TRBJ2-7; 9 bases fit TRBD2. V shed 5 bases, J shed 5 bases, and the junction held 7 bases outside the gene matches. Per the germline V gene, CDR1 is SEHNR and CDR2 is FQNEAQ (reference sequence). The CDR3 sequence is 14 residues long. The full variable domain, rest sourced from reference TRBV7-9 and TRBJ2-7, is DTGVSQNPRHKITKRGQNVTFRCDPISEHNRLYWYRQTLGQGPEFLTYFQNEAQLEKSRLLSDRFSAERPKGSFSTLEIQRTEQGDSAMYLCASSLSGRTHEQYFGPGTRLTVT.